The clone carrying this T cell receptor (beta chain) was picked up many times. The antigen is unknown. The data derive from a study of early T cells in non-severe SARS-CoV-2 infection. Study background: Bulk RNA taken from unsorted whole blood was sequenced, leaving chains unpaired.

Individual cDNA molecules were tagged with unique molecular identifiers, the study reported. TCRdb re-derived calls from the 5' RACE reads in MiXCR, one entry per CDR3 protein. The profile shows tens of thousands of distinct CDR3 sequences, 6.2% of them singletons. CDR3 length: 13 amino acids. Trimming took off 5 bases at V and 1 base at J, with 7 bases between the two ends. Whole-study findings and limits: Matching results from VDJdb favored anti-spike CD8 responses, leaving private and CD4 specificities undetected.

The sequenced sample was whole blood. V gene TRBV12-3 or TRBV12-4 combines with J gene TRBJ2-3; D unclear. The TCR was taken from an adult who was a healthcare worker with PCR-confirmed SARS-CoV-2 infection or an uninfected control (not recorded which). CDR3 nucleotide sequence: TGTGCCAGCAGTGTAACAGGCACAGATACGCAGTATTTT. Translating gives CASSVTGTDTQYF.